These 20 T cell receptor beta chains originate from one sample sequenced in a study of blood T cell repertoires in COVID-19. The table came from immunoSEQ multiplex PCR; TCRdb's copy has only in-frame clones and leaves some out. The sample includes around 500,000 clones, over 75% of them seen just once. What was sequenced was peripheral blood. Receptors originate from a human donor in a cohort sampled during active COVID-19.

This chain uses TRBV7-9 with TRBJ1-2; the match to TRBD1 covers 9 bases. V dropped 5 bases and J dropped 5; count of bases not matched to a gene: 12. CDR3 length: 16 amino acids. The germline V gene encodes CDR1 SEHNR and CDR2 FQNEAQ (reference sequence). CDR3 nucleotide sequence: TGTGCCAGCAGCCCTAGGCCCCGGGACAGGGTATATGGCTACACCTTC. It specifies CASSPRPRDRVYGYTF.

The J gene is TRBJ2-4, the V gene TRBV30, with 9 bases matching TRBD1. Germline trimming cut 1 base from V and 7 bases from J; bases unmatched to any gene: 2. The CDR3 is 13 amino acids. From germline, CDR1 is GTSNPN and CDR2 SVGIG (reference sequence). CDR3 nucleotide sequence: TGTGCCTGGAGTGCTGGACAGGGGAACATTCAGTACTTC. Amino acids: CAWSAGQGNIQYF.

This clone turned up a few times. Written as DNA, the CDR3 is TGTGCCAGCAGCATACAGGGTGGGCACCAGCCCCAGCATTTT. Encoded protein: CASSIQGGHQPQHF. This sequence joins TRBV5-6 and TRBJ1-5; possible D gene TRBD1, 6 bases. Germline-derived CDR1 and CDR2 are SGHDT and YYEEEE. V was cut by 4 bases and J by 7 bases, with 15 bases left in between. This CDR3 is 14 amino acids long.

This clone was found once. The chain has TRBV5-1 and TRBJ2-6; D perhaps matches TRBD2 (5 bases). In germline, CDR1 is SGHRS, CDR2 YFSETQ. V gave up 4 bases and J gave up 0 bases, with 11 bases separating them. CDR3 length equals 16 residues. CDR3 nucleotides: TGCGCCAGCAGCCGGGGTGAATTCTCTGGGGCCAACGTCCTGACTTTC. Its protein product is CASSRGEFSGANVLTF.

There are a few counts of this clone. The chain joins TRBV28 to TRBJ2-3; 9 bases match TRBD1. CDR3 length equals 13 residues. Per the germline V gene, CDR1 is MDHEN and CDR2 is SYDVKM. Unmatched junction bases numbered 7, after V lost 6 bases and J lost 9 bases. CDR3 amino acids: CASSPTGGTTQYF. The CDR3 coding sequence is TGTGCCAGCAGCCCGACAGGGGGGACAACGCAGTATTTT. Combining the CDR3 with reference TRBV28 and TRBJ2-3 gives the whole variable domain DVKVTQSSRYLVKRTGEKVFLECVQDMDHENMFWYRQDPGLGLRLIYFSYDVKMKEKGDIPEGYSVSREKKERFSLILESASTNQTSMYLCASSPTGGTTQYFGPGTRLTVL.

The chain carries TRBV7-3 and TRBJ2-5; D is possibly TRBD2 (5 bases). This CDR3 is 14 amino acids long. CDR1 is SGHTA and CDR2 is FQGTGA in the germline V gene. V was shortened by 5 bases and J by 5 bases, with 15 bases between the two germline ends. The CDR3 DNA reads TGTGCCAGCAGCGGCTCGGCGGGCGGTGAGACCCAGTACTTC. Amino acids: CASSGSAGGETQYF.

The chain employs TRBV2 and TRBJ2-2, with TRBD2 identical over 7 bases. CDR3 length: 15 amino acids. The germline CDR1 and CDR2 sequences are SNHLY and FYNNEI. Trimming at V came to 7 bases and at J to 8 bases, leaving 13 bases not matched to a gene. The CDR3 DNA reads as TGTGCCAGCACGTACACGGGGGGAGCGGTTGGGGAGCTGTTTTTT. It encodes CASTYTGGAVGELFF.

A few counts support this clone. The chain uses TRBV5-4 and TRBJ1-3, with TRBD1 as a possible D gene (6 bases). CDR1 and CDR2 from the germline V gene are SGHNT and YYREEE (reference sequence). The CDR3 loop spans 15 amino acids. Deletions cut 2 bases from V and 0 bases from J, with 9 bases between. CDR3 residues: CASSLQGFSGNTIYF. The CDR3 bases are TGTGCCAGCAGCTTACAGGGTTTCTCTGGAAACACCATATATTTT. Full variable domain (missing parts from reference TRBV5-4 and TRBJ1-3): ETGVTQSPTHLIKTRGQQVTLRCSSQSGHNTVSWYQQALGQGPQFIFQYYREEENGRGNFPPRFSGLQFPNYSSELNVNALELDDSALYLCASSLQGFSGNTIYFGEGSWLTVV.

Only one count was recorded for this clone. The same CDR3 can be traced to other DNA sequences in this sample. The chain links TRBV19 to TRBJ2-3, with D possibly TRBD2 on 6 matching bases. V was shortened by 3 bases and J by 0 bases, with 7 bases between the two germline ends. Looked up from germline, CDR1 is LNHDA and CDR2 is SQIVND (reference sequence). CDR3 length equals 14 residues. CDR3 DNA sequence: TGTGCCAGTAGTATTAGCGGTAGCACAGATACGCAGTATTTT. Its translation is CASSISGSTDTQYF.

This clone occurred once. The chain has TRBV28 and TRBJ1-5; the D gene is possibly TRBD1 (5 bases). CDR3 length equals 15 residues. V lost 1 base, J lost 0 bases, and 7 bases lay in between. Germline V gene data show CDR1 as MDHEN and CDR2 as SYDVKM. This CDR3 reads CASSLSRDSNQPQHF. As DNA, the CDR3 is TGTGCCAGCAGTTTATCCAGGGATAGCAATCAGCCCCAGCATTTT.

V is TRBV9 and J is TRBJ2-2, with 11 bases matching TRBD2. The CDR3 has 17 residues. Germline V CDR1 and CDR2: SGDLS, YYNGEE. The V gene end was trimmed by 3 bases and the J gene end by 3 bases; junction bases not matched to a gene: 7. As DNA, the CDR3 is TGTGCCAGCAGCGCTGCTGGGACTAGCGGCGACACCGGGGAGCTGTTTTTT. It yields the protein CASSAAGTSGDTGELFF.

The V gene is TRBV28, the J gene TRBJ2-5; 14 bases agree with TRBD2. Germline trimming cut 5 bases from V and 4 bases from J; bases unmatched to any gene: 3. Germline CDR1 MDHEN, CDR2 SYDVKM. This CDR3 has 15 amino acids. CDR3 residues: CASSGGLAGVETQYF. CDR3 DNA sequence: TGTGCCAGCAGTGGGGGACTAGCGGGAGTAGAGACCCAGTACTTC. Full variable domain (rest looked up from reference TRBV28 and TRBJ2-5): DVKVTQSSRYLVKRTGEKVFLECVQDMDHENMFWYRQDPGLGLRLIYFSYDVKMKEKGDIPEGYSVSREKKERFSLILESASTNQTSMYLCASSGGLAGVETQYFGPGTRLLVL.

The chain employs TRBV3-1 (or the pseudogene TRBV3-2) and TRBJ1-5, with D uncertain. This CDR3 is 15 amino acids long. V lost 0 bases and J 5 bases, leaving 11 bases between the germline ends. Germline CDR1 reads LGHDT; CDR2 reads YNNKEL (reference sequence). This chain's CDR3 is CASSQDRRLYQPQHF. Here the CDR3 DNA reads TGTGCCAGCAGCCAAGACAGGCGTTTGTATCAGCCCCAGCATTTT.

The rearrangement joins TRBV5-1 to TRBJ2-1; D perhaps matches TRBD2 (5 bases). The CDR3 is 14 residues long. Trimming cost V 3 bases and J 3 bases, with 10 bases left between them. Germline values: CDR1 SGHRS, CDR2 YFSETQ. Here the CDR3 DNA reads TGCGCCAGCAGCTCCAACGGGAACTACAATGAGCAGTTCTTC. The encoded protein is CASSSNGNYNEQFF.

The chain employs TRBV6-6 and TRBJ2-7, with a tentative D call TRBD2 (6 bases). Deletions cut 2 bases from V and 0 bases from J, with 8 bases between. This CDR3 has 14 amino acids. Germline CDR1 is MNHNY and CDR2 is SVGAGI (reference sequence). CDR3 protein: CASSYGRSSYEQYF. As DNA, the CDR3 is TGTGCCAGCAGTTACGGGAGGAGCTCCTACGAGCAGTACTTC.

This clone was counted between two and nine times. The chain joins TRBV24-1 to TRBJ2-3; D possibly corresponds to TRBD1 (5 bases). The V gene lost 3 bases and the J gene lost 1 base, with 10 bases spanning the gap. This CDR3 region has 15 residues. Germline CDR1 and CDR2: KGHDR and SFDVKD. In nucleotides, the CDR3 is TGTGCCACCAGTGATGACAGACCGGGCACAGATACGCAGTATTTT. Its protein is CATSDDRPGTDTQYF.

Written as DNA, the CDR3 is TGTGCCAGCAGTGCACAGCTAGGAAACACCATATATTTT. Its protein is CASSAQLGNTIYF. The rearrangement links TRBV2 to TRBJ1-3; D is uncertain. This CDR3 is built from 13 residues. Germline V gene data show CDR1 as SNHLY and CDR2 as FYNNEI. The ends were cut back, 4 bases at V and 4 bases at J, with 8 bases in the middle.

V and J are TRBV27 and TRBJ2-5, with D uncertain. V dropped 6 bases and J dropped 0 bases, with 5 bases sitting between them. Germline CDR1 reads MNHEY; CDR2 reads SMNVEV (reference sequence). The CDR3 loop spans 12 amino acids. The CDR3 reads CASSRYQETQYF. The CDR3 DNA reads as TGTGCCAGCAGCCGGTACCAAGAGACCCAGTACTTC.

V and J are TRBV5-5 and TRBJ2-3; the D gene is possibly TRBD2 (5 bases). CDR3 length: 16 amino acids. Per the germline V gene, CDR1 is SGHKS and CDR2 is YYEKEE (reference sequence). V lost 1 base to trimming and J lost 6 bases, with 18 bases between them. This CDR3 reads CASSLLVQSGSDTQYF. As DNA, the CDR3 is TGTGCCAGCAGCTTGTTAGTTCAGTCGGGAAGTGATACGCAGTATTTT.

The J gene is TRBJ1-4, the V gene TRBV30, with D possibly TRBD1 on 6 matching bases. The CDR3 is 14 amino acids. CDR1 and CDR2 from the germline V gene are GTSNPN and SVGIG (reference sequence). V lost 1 base, J lost 8 bases, and 14 bases lay in between. DNA for the CDR3: TGTGCCTGGAGTGAACTACCTGGGGGCGAAAAACTGTTTTTT. Residues: CAWSELPGGEKLFF.